A single sample gave rise to the 23 T cell receptor beta chains below, sequenced in a study of TET2 disruption in CD19-targeted CAR T cells. Their antigen targets remain unknown. Sequencing was performed with immunoSEQ multiplex PCR; in TCRdb, only in-frame clones are kept and a portion is missing. This sample's table reports under 30,000 clones. Described treatment: autologous CTL019 cells: CD19 CAR with 4-1BB and CD3 zeta domains. Sequenced here: CD8- CAR+ T cells sorted from cultured blood T cells, sampled for CD19 CAR T cell therapy. Described subset: CD8-negative CAR-positive T cells from the infusion product. These receptors were obtained from a man in his 70s with chronic lymphocytic leukemia.

Comments on this clone: Read data end 3 residues before the CDR3 end; the end is taken from the germline J gene. The chain links TRBV5-4 to TRBJ2-7, with 7 bases identical to TRBD1. This CDR3 is built from 14 residues. V was clipped by 0 bases and J by 3 bases; unmatched bases: 3. Germline CDR1 is SGHNT and CDR2 is YYREEE (reference sequence). The CDR3 loop reads CASSLGQGIYEQYF. Partial CDR3 DNA: TGTGCCAGCAGCTTGGGACAGGGAATCTACGAG.

Details on this clone: The sequenced fragment ends 3 residues before the CDR3 boundary, so the rest is inferred from the germline J gene. V gene TRBV7-3 combines with J gene TRBJ2-3, with 8 positions matching TRBD1. CDR3 length: 15 residues. J lost 2 bases, V lost 5 bases, and 6 bases had no gene match. In germline, CDR1 is SGHTA, CDR2 FQGTGA. Incomplete CDR3 DNA: TGTGCCAGCAGCACTCGGGACAGGATCACAGATACG. It yields the protein CASSTRDRITDT. The whole CDR3 sequence reads CASSTRDRITDTQYF.

Regarding this clone: Read coverage stops 3 residues before the CDR3 terminus; the germline J gene supplies the remainder. The chain uses TRBV7-2 and TRBJ1-1, with D possibly matching TRBD1 (5 bases). The CDR3 contains 12 residues. CDR1 and CDR2 (germline): SGHTA, FQGNSA. CDR3 loop: CASSLGGETAFF. The CDR3 DNA, read in part, is TGTGCCAGCAGCTTGGGGGGGGAGACA.

With respect to this clone: From the germline J gene comes the end of the CDR3, since the read stops 3 residues before it. The V and J genes are TRBV18 and TRBJ1-1; no clear D gene. The CDR3 contains 13 residues. From germline, CDR1 is KGHSH and CDR2 LQKENI. The covered CDR3 bases are TGTGCCAGCTCACCACAGGCTAGTGAGACC. Its protein product is CASSPQASET. The full CDR3 sequence reads CASSPQASETAFF. Together with reference TRBV18 and TRBJ1-1, the CDR3 gives the full variable domain: NAGVMQNPRHLVRRRGQEARLRCSPMKGHSHVYWYRQLPEEGLKFMVYLQKENIIDESGMPKERFSAEFPKEGPSILRIQQVVRGDSAAYFCASSPQASETAFFGQGTRLTVV.

With respect to this clone: The missing CDR3 end, 3 residues past where the read stops, is filled in from the germline J gene. The chain uses TRBV7-3 and TRBJ1-1, with D hard to call. The germline V and J ends were trimmed by 0 bases and 5 bases, with 13 bases remaining between them. In germline, CDR1 is SGHTA, CDR2 FQGTGA. The CDR3 sequence is 15 residues long. The sequenced part of the CDR3 DNA is TGTGCCAGCAGCTTAACCGGGGTCCCCTCTACTGAA. It codes for CASSLTGVPSTE. The whole CDR3 region reads CASSLTGVPSTEAFF.

Concerning this clone: The observed sequence ends 3 residues before the CDR3 terminus, with the missing tail filled in from the germline J gene. Different DNA sequences within this sample yield the same CDR3. The chain is built from TRBV20-1 and TRBJ1-3; 12 bases align to TRBD1. The germline V gene has CDR1 DFQATT and CDR2 SNEGSKA (reference sequence). V lost 3 bases to trimming and J lost 1 base; unmatched junction nucleotides: 10. The CDR3 length is 18 residues. CDR3 loop: CSASSPGTGGASGNTIYF. The sequenced part of the CDR3 DNA is TGCAGTGCTAGTAGCCCGGGGACAGGGGGCGCGTCTGGAAACACC.

Comments on this clone: The CDR3 extends 3 residues past the end of the read, so its final part is completed from the germline J gene. V gene TRBV18 combines with J gene TRBJ2-4; 7 positions agree with TRBD2. Germline values: CDR1 KGHSH, CDR2 LQKENI. The CDR3 sequence is 14 residues long. CDR3 DNA (partial): TGTGCCAGCTCACCAGGAGGGGCGGGGGATGGT. It is translated as CASSPGGAGDG. The entire CDR3 sequence reads CASSPGGAGDGQYF.

Note on this clone: The junction shows a germline mismatch at one end, possibly a read error. The CDR3 goes on 3 residues after the read ends, and that part is filled in from the germline J gene. The sample contains more than one DNA sequence encoding this CDR3. The chain carries TRBV6-1 and TRBJ1-3; 7 bases line up with TRBD1. Germline-derived CDR1 and CDR2 are MNHNS and SASEGT. The CDR3 spans 15 residues. This chain's CDR3 is CASSERGQPGNTIYF. The CDR3 bases that were read are TGTGCCAGCAGTGAAAGGGGGCAGCCAGGAAACACT.

In the case of this clone: Sequencing ends 3 residues short of the CDR3 end; the germline J gene provides the rest. V gene TRBV19 combines with J gene TRBJ1-2; a possible D gene is TRBD1 (5 bases). The germline V gene encodes CDR1 LNHDA and CDR2 SQIVND (reference sequence). This CDR3 region has 14 residues. The CDR3 is CASTDGHSTDTYTF. The CDR3 bases that were read are TGTGCCAGTACGGATGGACACAGCACAGATACC.

Worth noting for this clone: The CDR3 goes on 3 residues after the read ends, and that part is filled in from the germline J gene. This rearrangement joins TRBV27 to TRBJ1-2; 9 nucleotides align to TRBD1. Germline V lookup: CDR1 MNHEY, CDR2 SMNVEV (reference sequence). This CDR3 has 13 residues. CDR3 bases read: TGTGCCAGCAGTGCACAGGGGGCTGGGGGC. Amino acids: CASSAQGAGG. The full-length CDR3 reads as CASSAQGAGGYTF.

With respect to this clone: Read data end 3 residues before the CDR3 end; the end is taken from the germline J gene. The chain carries TRBV18 and TRBJ2-1, with TRBD2 matching 10 bases. Germline CDR1 KGHSH, CDR2 LQKENI. This CDR3 contains 15 residues. J lost 1 base, V lost 7 bases, and 4 bases had no gene match. The CDR3 protein is CASLPSGGSYNEQFF. The sequenced part of the CDR3 DNA is TGTGCCAGCTTACCTAGCGGGGGTTCCTACAATGAG.

For this clone: The CDR3 goes on 3 residues after the read ends, and that part is filled in from the germline J gene. V gene TRBV19 combines with J gene TRBJ1-1, with 7 bases identical to TRBD1. Germline CDR1 reads LNHDA; CDR2 reads SQIVND (reference sequence). The CDR3 has 14 residues. V lost 10 bases, J lost 3 bases, and 11 bases stayed unmatched. The sequenced part of the CDR3 DNA is TGTGCCACCCAATTGACAGGGTCGCACACTGAA. Amino acid sequence: CATQLTGSHTE. The entire CDR3 protein reads CATQLTGSHTEAFF.

In the case of this clone: The read terminates 3 residues before the CDR3 end, so the remaining end is supplied by the germline J gene. This chain links TRBV10-3 with TRBJ2-5, with 9 bases that match TRBD1. CDR1 is ENHRY and CDR2 is SYGVKD in the germline V gene. The ends lost 5 bases at V and 6 bases at J; junction bases unmatched: 10. The CDR3 is 15 residues long. The sequenced part of the CDR3 DNA is TGTGCCATCAGTCAGGAGGGGACAGGGAAACAGACC. Protein product: CAISQEGTGKQT. In full, the CDR3 is CAISQEGTGKQTQYF.

Comments on this clone: Coverage ceases 3 residues before the CDR3 finishes, and the germline J gene fills in the end. The genes are TRBV5-8 and TRBJ2-3; 11 nucleotides match TRBD2. The V gene end was trimmed by 3 bases and the J gene end by 4 bases; junction bases not matched to a gene: 1. Germline CDR1 is SGHTS and CDR2 is YDEGEE. The length of the CDR3 is 14 residues. CDR3 loop: CASSSGLAADTQYF. The CDR3 DNA, read in part, is TGTGCCAGCAGCTCGGGACTAGCGGCAGATACG. The variable domain in full, with the rest retrieved from reference TRBV5-8 and TRBJ2-3, is EAGVTQSPTHLIKTRGQQATLRCSPISGHTSVYWYQQALGLGLQFLLWYDEGEERNRGNFPPRFSGRQFPNYSSELNVNALELEDSALYLCASSSGLAADTQYFGPGTRLTVL.

A word on this clone: The read ends 3 residues before the CDR3 terminus; that terminus is restored from the germline J gene. The rearrangement joins TRBV19 to TRBJ1-2; 10 bases fit TRBD1. The CDR3 is 16 amino acids. Looked up from germline, CDR1 is LNHDA and CDR2 is SQIVND (reference sequence). The CDR3 protein is CASKTGGITTYNDYTF. Partial CDR3 DNA: TGTGCCAGTAAGACAGGGGGCATAACCACCTACAATGAC.

As for this clone: Read coverage stops 3 residues before the CDR3 terminus; the germline J gene supplies the remainder. V usage is TRBV6-2 or TRBV6-3 and J usage is TRBJ2-5; D may be TRBD1 (5 bases). V lost 0 bases and J lost 1, with 12 bases in between. Germline loops: CDR1 MNHEY, CDR2 SVGEGT. CDR3 size: 16 residues. Partial CDR3 DNA: TGTGCCAGCAGTTACTCGTTTGTGGGGCTCCAAGAGACC. Protein product: CASSYSFVGLQET. From start to end, the CDR3 is CASSYSFVGLQETQYF.

Points on this clone: The sequence runs out 3 residues before the end of the CDR3; the remainder is reconstructed from the germline J gene. The chain uses TRBV5-1 and TRBJ1-2; D is unclear. In germline, CDR1 is SGHRS, CDR2 YFSETQ. The CDR3 totals 13 residues. The CDR3 protein is CASSIDNQGGYTF. The covered CDR3 bases are TGCGCCAGCAGCATAGACAACCAAGGGGGC.

Comment on this clone: The observed sequence ends 3 residues before the CDR3 terminus, with the missing tail filled in from the germline J gene. The J gene is TRBJ1-2, the V gene TRBV19; 12 bases agree with TRBD1. This CDR3 has 16 residues. CDR1 LNHDA and CDR2 SQIVND come from the germline V gene (reference sequence). The CDR3 protein is CASSRGTGGYRNDYTF. The DNA read from the CDR3 is TGTGCCAGTAGTAGGGGGACAGGGGGCTATCGGAATGAC.

Note on this clone: The read falls 3 residues short of the CDR3 end, and the missing part is taken from the germline J gene. The chain joins TRBV7-8 to TRBJ2-6, with TRBD1 matching over 12 bases. V trimming: 4 bases; J trimming: 1 base; junction bases outside the gene matches: 5. The CDR3 consists of 18 residues. Looked up from germline, CDR1 is SGHVS and CDR2 is FQNEAQ. The sequenced part of the CDR3 DNA is TGTGCCAGCAGCTCAGGGGGACAGGGGGCTTCTGGGGCCAACGTC. Encoded protein: CASSSGGQGASGANV. In full, the CDR3 reads CASSSGGQGASGANVLTF.

In the case of this clone: The read ends 3 residues before the CDR3 terminus; that terminus is restored from the germline J gene. The chain uses TRBV2 and TRBJ2-3; 7 nucleotides agree with TRBD1. This CDR3 spans 16 amino acids. The V gene's germline CDR1 is SNHLY and CDR2 FYNNEI. Unmatched junction bases numbered 10, after V lost 6 bases and J lost 1 base. The CDR3 here is CASRDRDFVRTDTQYF. The sequenced CDR3 bases are TGTGCCAGCAGAGACAGGGATTTTGTGCGCACAGATACG.

Points on this clone: With the read ending 3 residues before the CDR3 end, the germline J gene is used to fill in that end. The chain is built from TRBV6-2 or TRBV6-3 and TRBJ1-2, with 11 bases identical to TRBD1. CDR3 length: 15 residues. The germline V gene has CDR1 MNHEY and CDR2 SVGEGT. This CDR3 reads CASSRPGQGAYDYTF. The CDR3 bases that were read are TGTGCCAGCAGCCGACCCGGACAGGGGGCCTACGAC.

In the case of this clone: The CDR3 goes on 3 residues after the read ends, and that part is filled in from the germline J gene. V gene TRBV19 combines with J gene TRBJ1-5; D is possibly TRBD1 (5 bases). V lost 5 bases to trimming and J lost 6 bases, with 8 bases between them. From germline, CDR1 is LNHDA and CDR2 SQIVND (reference sequence). This CDR3 spans 12 amino acids. The sequenced CDR3 bases are TGTGCCAGTAGTTGGAGGGGTCAGCCC. Protein product: CASSWRGQP. The whole CDR3 sequence is CASSWRGQPQHF.

About this clone: The CDR3 extends 3 residues past the end of the read, so its final part is completed from the germline J gene. The rearrangement uses TRBV30 and TRBJ1-5; 10 nucleotides align to TRBD1. The V and J ends lost 4 bases and 4 bases, in that order; junction bases with no gene match: 1. The CDR3 spans 13 residues. Germline V CDR1 and CDR2: GTSNPN, SVGIG (reference sequence). CDR3 bases read: TGTGCCTGGAAGGGACAGGGGAATCAGCCC. It yields the protein CAWKGQGNQP. The whole CDR3 protein reads CAWKGQGNQPQHF.